The sequence of this TCR beta chain was determined in a study of cytomegalovirus exposure and HLA in healthy donors. Primers for the PCR totalled 60 Vbeta and 13 Jbeta. Sequencing was performed with immunoSEQ multiplex PCR; in TCRdb, only in-frame clones are kept and a portion is missing. The sample lists approximately 190,000 clones, around 85% occurring once. Study-wide results and limits: In a later analysis, TCR beta V- and J-gene trimming was associated with a missense DCLRE1C variant.

Notes on this clone: Its antigen remains unidentified. The junction and the germline gene differ at one end; a read error may be behind it.

Sequencing was performed on PBMCs. This receptor was obtained from a man aged 45-65 years in good health and CMV-seronegative.

The DNA of the CDR3 is TGTGCTAGCAGCCGCACTAGCGGTAACAATGAGCAGTTCTTC. Its protein is CASSRTSGNNEQFF. The J gene is TRBJ2-1, the V gene TRBV7-7; 8 bases match TRBD2. The CDR3 has 14 amino acids. Germline V gives CDR1 SSHAT, CDR2 FNYEAQ (reference sequence).